Following are 28 T cell receptor beta chains from one sample sequenced in a study of T cells in women clearing cervical HPV infection. This table comes from immunoSEQ multiplex PCR, and its TCRdb copy is limited to in-frame clones, with some not included. Its table lists approximately 32,000 clones. Input material: blood buffy coat. The receptors originated from a woman between 18 and 75 years old with a cervical HPV16 infection that either progressed to CIN3+ or cleared (not recorded which).

On this clone itself: Coverage ceases 3 residues before the CDR3 finishes, and the germline J gene fills in the end. The chain couples TRBV10-3 to TRBJ2-2; D is ambiguous. Germline-derived CDR1 and CDR2 are ENHRY and SYGVKD. V shed 7 bases and J shed 4 bases, with 16 bases lying between them. The CDR3 sequence is 15 residues long. The part of the CDR3 DNA that was read is TGTGCCATCACCTCCGTCGCGGTGGGCACCGGGGAG. Encoded protein: CAITSVAVGTGE. The CDR3 reads in full as CAITSVAVGTGELFF.

The DNA read from the CDR3 is TGTGCCAGCAGCGAATATGGACTAGCGCCTGAG. This sequence encodes CASSEYGLAPE. In full, the CDR3 reads CASSEYGLAPEQFF. J is TRBJ2-1 and V is TRBV14, with 9 bases that match TRBD2. The read gets to within 3 residues of the CDR3 end, and the germline J gene fills in the rest. Trimming cost V 5 bases and J 9 bases; bases outside gene matches: 8. The V gene's germline CDR1 is SGHDN and CDR2 FVKESK. The CDR3 covers 14 residues.

Concerning this clone: The CDR3 end lies 3 residues beyond the end of the read and is filled in from the germline J gene. The chain recombines TRBV7-2 with TRBJ2-3, with D possibly matching TRBD2 (7 bases). V was pared by 1 base and J by 1 base, with 9 bases between. From germline, CDR1 is SGHTA and CDR2 FQGNSA. The CDR3 extends over 15 amino acids. The CDR3 reads CASSLGGGGTDTQYF. CDR3 DNA, as far as it was read: TGTGCCAGCAGCTTAGGAGGGGGGGGCACAGATACG.

Points on this clone: The DNA ends 3 residues before the CDR3 does, and the rest of the CDR3 is filled in from the germline J gene. The chain is built from TRBV5-4 and TRBJ2-3; D uncertain. The CDR3 contains 12 residues. Per germline, CDR1 SGHNT and CDR2 YYREEE (reference sequence). The V end was cut by 4 bases, the J end by 6 bases, with 9 bases between. The DNA read from the CDR3 is TGTGCCAGCAGCGTGATAGAGGATACG. Its protein product is CASSVIEDT. The CDR3 reads in full as CASSVIEDTQYF.

To note about this clone: The read falls 3 residues short of the CDR3 end, and the missing part is taken from the germline J gene. The rearrangement joins TRBV29-1 to TRBJ2-2; TRBD1 agrees at 8 bases. The CDR3 has 13 amino acids. Germline-derived CDR1 and CDR2 are SQVTM and ANQGSEA. CDR3 sequence reads: CSAKDRDYEKLFF. Partial CDR3 DNA: TGCAGCGCGAAGGACAGGGATTATGAAAAG.

About this clone itself: The read stops 3 residues short of the end of the CDR3; the missing end is completed from the germline J gene. This chain links TRBV18 with TRBJ2-4, with TRBD1 identical over 7 bases. The CDR3 is made up of 17 amino acids. The germline V gene has CDR1 KGHSH and CDR2 LQKENI. Incomplete CDR3 DNA: TGTGCCAGCTCACCAAGCGACAGGGACAGTCCCCTCTATGGT. Translating gives CASSPSDRDSPLYG. The entire CDR3 reads CASSPSDRDSPLYGQYF.

On this clone: The read ends 3 residues shy of where the CDR3 ends; the end is completed using the germline J gene. This chain connects TRBV5-1 to TRBJ2-1; possible D gene TRBD2, 6 bases. Germline V gene sequence: CDR1 SGHRS, CDR2 YFSETQ. The germline V and J ends were trimmed by 0 bases and 8 bases, with 9 bases remaining between them. The CDR3 is made up of 13 amino acids. The CDR3 here is CASSLGAGHEQFF. Partial CDR3 DNA: TGCGCCAGCAGCTTGGGGGCGGGGCATGAG.

In regard to this clone: The read comes to an end 3 residues before the CDR3 does, leaving the germline J gene to fill in the end. The chain links TRBV20-1 to TRBJ2-7; D ambiguous. The V end was cut by 6 bases, the J end by 5 bases, with 14 bases between. Germline V gives CDR1 DFQATT, CDR2 SNEGSKA (reference sequence). CDR3 length equals 12 residues. The CDR3 is CSASGPSHEQYF. CDR3 bases read: TGCAGTGCCTCTGGGCCCTCACACGAG.

A word on this clone: The sequence runs out 3 residues before the end of the CDR3; the remainder is reconstructed from the germline J gene. The V call is TRBV6-1, the J call TRBJ2-7; the D is unclear. The CDR3 length is 12 residues. V was clipped by 3 bases and J by 2 bases, with 5 bases between them. Germline-derived CDR1 and CDR2 are MNHNS and SASEGT. The part of the CDR3 DNA that was read is TGTGCCAGCAGTGACGGTGCCTACGAG. Protein sequence: CASSDGAYE. The complete CDR3 protein is CASSDGAYEQYF.

As for this clone: The read stops 3 residues short of the end of the CDR3; the missing end is completed from the germline J gene. The chain recombines TRBV10-2 with TRBJ1-5; 7 positions match TRBD1. This CDR3 is built from 15 residues. Trimming removed 2 bases from V and 7 bases from J; junction bases left unmatched: 8. Germline lookup yields CDR1 WSHSY and CDR2 SAAADI. The chain's CDR3 is CASSERDRDFQPQHF. CDR3 bases read: TGCGCCAGCAGTGAGAGAGACAGGGATTTCCAGCCC.

Notes on this clone: The read falls 3 residues short of the CDR3 end, and the missing part is taken from the germline J gene. The chain recombines TRBV20-1 with TRBJ2-3; D possibly corresponds to TRBD1 (6 bases). Looked up from germline, CDR1 is DFQATT and CDR2 is SNEGSKA (reference sequence). Trimming left V 0 bases short and J 4 bases short, with 14 bases between. This CDR3 has 15 amino acids. CDR3 loop: CSARDGQGNPDTQYF. CDR3 DNA, as far as it was read: TGCAGTGCTAGAGATGGTCAGGGGAACCCAGATACG.

Comment on this clone: The sequence runs out 3 residues before the end of the CDR3; the remainder is reconstructed from the germline J gene. The gene calls are TRBV11-2 and TRBJ2-1; 8 bases agree with TRBD1. CDR1 is SGHAT, CDR2 FQNNGV, per germline. The junction had 9 bases not matched to a gene; V was cut back by 3 bases and J by 8 bases. The CDR3 covers 15 residues. CDR3 bases read: TGTGCCAGCAGCTTGCGCCAGGGGGCAGGGTATGAG. Translated: CASSLRQGAGYE. Given in full, the CDR3 is CASSLRQGAGYEQFF.

In the case of this clone: Sequencing ends 3 residues short of the CDR3 end; the germline J gene provides the rest. Other nucleotide sequences from this sample produce the same CDR3. The J gene is TRBJ1-3, the V gene TRBV30, with 9 bases aligning to TRBD1. There are 15 residues in the CDR3. The germline CDR1 and CDR2 sequences are GTSNPN and SVGIG (reference sequence). With V trimmed by 2 bases and J by 2 bases, 4 bases remained unmatched. Partial CDR3 DNA: TGTGCCTGGAGTTTAGGACAGGGGACTGGAAACACC. This encodes CAWSLGQGTGNT. The whole CDR3 sequence is CAWSLGQGTGNTIYF.

With regard to this clone: The read terminates 3 residues ahead of where the CDR3 ends, so the germline J gene completes it. The V call is TRBV2, the J call TRBJ2-1; TRBD1 agrees at 9 bases. CDR3 length: 14 residues. CDR1 is SNHLY and CDR2 is FYNNEI in the germline V gene. Germline trimming cut 4 bases from V and 6 bases from J; bases unmatched to any gene: 4. The CDR3 loop reads CASSGDRALNEQFF. Partial CDR3 DNA: TGTGCCAGCAGTGGGGACAGGGCCCTCAATGAG.

Comment on this clone: The CDR3 goes on 3 residues after the read ends, and that part is filled in from the germline J gene. J is TRBJ1-5 and V is TRBV19, with unresolved D. Germline assignment: CDR1 LNHDA and CDR2 SQIVND (reference sequence). V lost 5 bases to trimming and J lost 4 bases, with 12 bases between them. The CDR3 consists of 14 residues. The CDR3 bases that were read are TGTGCCAGTAGTTCGGGTATTGGAAATCAGCCC. Its translation: CASSSGIGNQP. The entire CDR3 sequence reads CASSSGIGNQPQHF.

To note about this clone: The read ends 3 residues early relative to the CDR3; the germline J gene fills the gap. The J gene is TRBJ1-1, the V gene TRBV19; D remains ambiguous. Trimming shortened V by 6 bases and J by 6 bases, and 11 bases separated the two germline ends. Germline V CDR1 and CDR2: LNHDA, SQIVND (reference sequence). The CDR3 is 12 amino acids. CDR3 DNA, as far as it was read: TGTGCCAGTAGGACTCTCTCCTCTGAA. Translated, it gives CASRTLSSE. The full CDR3 reads CASRTLSSEAFF.

As concerns this clone: Read sequence stops 3 residues before the CDR3 end, and the germline J gene provides the missing end. The chain uses TRBV19 and TRBJ1-4; possible D gene TRBD1, 5 bases. The V and J ends lost 4 bases and 5 bases respectively, with 11 bases between them. The germline V gene has CDR1 LNHDA and CDR2 SQIVND (reference sequence). CDR3 size: 14 residues. The covered CDR3 bases are TGTGCCAGTAGTACCTTCACAGGAAATGAAAAA. Protein: CASSTFTGNEK. The full CDR3 reads CASSTFTGNEKLFF.

A word on this clone: The CDR3 is cut off 3 residues early in the read; its end comes from the germline J gene. The chain recombines TRBV5-1 with TRBJ2-2, with a tentative D call TRBD2 (6 bases). There are 12 residues in the CDR3. Trimming left V 5 bases short and J 5 bases short, with 7 bases between. Germline V gene lookup returns CDR1 SGHRS and CDR2 YFSETQ. The CDR3 reads CASREGTGELFF. The part of the CDR3 DNA that was read is TGCGCCAGCAGGGAGGGTACCGGGGAG.

The DNA read from the CDR3 is TGTGCCAGCAGCTTAGGGCAGGTCAACTATGGC. Translation: CASSLGQVNYG. The whole CDR3 protein is CASSLGQVNYGYTF. The genes are TRBV7-9 and TRBJ1-2; D gene unclear. The read ends 3 residues shy of where the CDR3 ends; the end is completed using the germline J gene. Trimming cost V 1 base and J 2 bases, with 8 bases left between them. Germline values: CDR1 SEHNR, CDR2 FQNEAQ (reference sequence). CDR3 size: 14 residues.

Note on this clone: The read ends 3 residues before the CDR3 terminus; that terminus is restored from the germline J gene. This sequence joins TRBV6-2 or TRBV6-3 and TRBJ2-2; possibly TRBD2 for D (6 bases). With 6 bases removed from V and 4 bases from J, the gap between germline ends came to 12 bases. The CDR3 loop spans 14 amino acids. CDR1 MNHEY and CDR2 SVGEGT come from the germline V gene. The CDR3 is CASRTDGGTGELFF. The DNA read from the CDR3 is TGTGCCAGCAGGACCGACGGGGGCACCGGGGAG.

Note on this clone: The CDR3 extends 3 residues past the end of the read, so its final part is completed from the germline J gene. The chain recombines TRBV20-1 with TRBJ2-1; D might be TRBD1 (5 bases). Deletions cut 3 bases from V and 5 bases from J, with 14 bases between. Germline loops: CDR1 DFQATT, CDR2 SNEGSKA (reference sequence). The CDR3 totals 14 residues. Incomplete CDR3 DNA: TGCAGTGCTAGGGGGCAGGGATTTAACAATGAG. As protein: CSARGQGFNNE. The CDR3 reads in full as CSARGQGFNNEQFF.

About this clone itself: The observed sequence ends 3 residues before the CDR3 terminus, with the missing tail filled in from the germline J gene. The rearrangement joins TRBV20-1 to TRBJ2-1; TRBD2 matches at 7 bases. Unmatched junction bases numbered 15, after V lost 1 base and J lost 9 bases. CDR3 length: 16 amino acids. In germline, CDR1 is DFQATT, CDR2 SNEGSKA (reference sequence). CDR3 DNA (partial): TGCAGTGCTAGAGCCGGCGGGGAGGGGAAATCTAGTGAG. Translating gives CSARAGGEGKSSE. Given in full, the CDR3 is CSARAGGEGKSSEQFF.

A note on this clone: The read finishes 3 residues shy of the CDR3 end, and the germline J gene is used to complete it. The chain carries TRBV7-2 and TRBJ2-7, with 7 bases identical to TRBD1. Per the germline V gene, CDR1 is SGHTA and CDR2 is FQGNSA. The J segment lost 2 bases and the V segment lost 2 bases, leaving 6 bases of the junction unmatched. The CDR3 is 15 residues long. CDR3 residues: CASSLPATGTYEQYF. The DNA read from the CDR3 is TGTGCCAGCAGCTTACCAGCGACAGGGACCTACGAG.

Notes on this clone: The DNA ends 3 residues before the CDR3 does, and the rest of the CDR3 is filled in from the germline J gene. J is TRBJ2-7 and V is TRBV11-2, with D perhaps matching TRBD1 (5 bases). The ends were cut back, 2 bases at V and 2 bases at J, with 10 bases in the middle. Germline V lookup: CDR1 SGHAT, CDR2 FQNNGV. The CDR3 sequence is 14 residues long. The CDR3 bases that were read are TGTGCCAGCAGCTTACGGACACTGACCTACGAG. Translating it yields CASSLRTLTYE. The entire CDR3 sequence reads CASSLRTLTYEQYF. The full variable domain, completed using reference TRBV11-2 and TRBJ2-7, is EAGVAQSPRYKIIEKRQSVAFWCNPISGHATLYWYQQILGQGPKLLIQFQNNGVVDDSQLPKDRFSAERLKGVDSTLKIQPAKLEDSAVYLCASSLRTLTYEQYFGPGTRLTVT.

Concerning this clone itself: The read terminates 3 residues before the CDR3 end, so the remaining end is supplied by the germline J gene. The chain joins TRBV11-2 to TRBJ1-6; tentative D call: TRBD1 (6 bases). CDR3 length: 15 residues. V was cut by 0 bases and J by 9 bases, with 12 bases left in between. Looked up from germline, CDR1 is SGHAT and CDR2 is FQNNGV. CDR3 bases read: TGTGCCAGCAGCTTAGAGTGGCAGGGGAGTTCACCC. Translation gives CASSLEWQGSSP. The whole CDR3 is CASSLEWQGSSPLHF.

A note on this clone: One junction end disagrees with the germline gene, perhaps due to a read error. The read halts 3 residues ahead of the CDR3 end, with the missing end drawn from the germline J gene. Other DNA sequences in the sample encode the same CDR3. The J gene is TRBJ1-3, the V gene TRBV6-2 or TRBV6-3; 8 bases are shared with TRBD1. From germline, CDR1 is MNHEY and CDR2 SVGEGT. The CDR3 is 17 residues long. The part of the CDR3 DNA that was read is TGTGCCAGCAAAAAAGCCGGGACAGGTGGAACTGGAAACACA. Translation gives CASKKAGTGGTGNT. The entire CDR3 protein reads CASKKAGTGGTGNTIYF.

The CDR3 bases that were read are TGCGCCAGCAGCTTGACAGGGTCGAACACCGGGGAG. It codes for CASSLTGSNTGE. The full-length CDR3 reads as CASSLTGSNTGELFF. The chain joins TRBV5-1 to TRBJ2-2; D might be TRBD1 (6 bases). The read ends 3 residues before the CDR3 terminus; that terminus is restored from the germline J gene. This CDR3 is 15 amino acids long. V lost 1 base to trimming and J lost 0 bases, with 7 bases between them. Germline loops: CDR1 SGHRS, CDR2 YFSETQ.

As to this clone: The read is 3 residues too short to cover the CDR3 end, so that end is filled in from the germline J gene. The gene calls are TRBV2 and TRBJ2-1; D is undetermined. The CDR3 has 12 residues. V gave up 10 bases and J gave up 9 bases, with 16 bases separating them. Germline V gives CDR1 SNHLY, CDR2 FYNNEI. The CDR3 loop is CAIHFPGPEQFF. The CDR3 DNA, read in part, is TGTGCCATCCATTTCCCGGGTCCTGAG.